A single sample gave rise to the 25 T cell receptor beta chains below, sequenced in a study of control samples from healthy donors and cancer patients. Method: immunoSEQ multiplex PCR; TCRdb's copy keeps in-frame clones and lacks some. The data contain under 100,000 clones, about 88% of them seen just once; the ten biggest clones take up 9.5% to 10%. Input material: PBMCs. The receptors here all came from a woman between 45 and 65 years old with colorectal cancer.

The rearrangement uses TRBV5-6 and TRBJ1-3; a weak D match, TRBD1 (5 bases). Per the germline V gene, CDR1 is SGHDT and CDR2 is YYEEEE. This CDR3 region has 15 residues. The V end was cut by 0 bases, the J end by 0 bases, with 7 bases between. The CDR3 spells CASSLVDSSGNTIYF. CDR3 coding DNA: TGTGCCAGCAGCTTGGTTGACAGCTCTGGAAACACCATATATTTT.

This chain uses TRBV5-6 with TRBJ2-7, with 10 bases that match TRBD1. V lost 1 base to trimming and J lost 9 bases; unmatched junction nucleotides: 7. This CDR3 is built from 14 residues. Per germline, CDR1 SGHDT and CDR2 YYEEEE. The CDR3 reads CASSLYGTGVWQYV. The CDR3 region has the DNA TGTGCCAGCAGCTTGTACGGGACAGGGGTATGGCAGTACGTC.

This chain joins TRBV21-1 and TRBJ2-7; TRBD2 is taken as the D call from the table, unchecked against the DNA. TRBV21-1 is described as a pseudogene. The CDR3 contains 16 residues. CDR3 in DNA: TGTGCCAGTCGCCGGATTAGCGGGGGAGAATCTTACGAGCAGTACGTC. Its protein product is CASRRISGGESYEQYV.

This sequence joins TRBV9 and TRBJ2-3; the match to TRBD2 covers 12 bases. The CDR3 contains 16 residues. The germline V gene has CDR1 SGDLS and CDR2 YYNGEE. V trimming: 0 bases; J trimming: 5 bases; junction bases outside the gene matches: 4. CDR3 protein: CASSVASGGAGDTQYF. The CDR3 nucleotides read TGTGCCAGCAGCGTAGCTAGCGGGGGGGCGGGAGATACGCAGTATTTT.

The V gene is TRBV4-1, the J gene TRBJ2-3; D is perhaps TRBD2 (6 bases). With 0 bases removed from V and 3 bases from J, the gap between germline ends came to 13 bases. Germline V gives CDR1 MGHRA, CDR2 YSYEKL. The length of the CDR3 is 16 residues. This CDR3 reads CASSQEARAGTDTQYF. In DNA, the CDR3 is TGCGCCAGCAGCCAAGAGGCGCGGGCGGGGACAGATACGCAGTATTTT.

V and J are TRBV5-5 and TRBJ2-3, with 9 bases that match TRBD1. Germline CDR1 is SGHKS and CDR2 is YYEKEE (reference sequence). This CDR3 region has 17 residues. The V segment lost 2 bases and the J segment 0 bases; nucleotides outside the gene matches: 7. The CDR3 coding sequence is TGTGCCAGCAGCTTCCTACAGGGGGCGAGTAGCACAGATACGCAGTATTTT. Translated, it gives CASSFLQGASSTDTQYF. Looking up the rest from reference TRBV5-5 and TRBJ2-3 gives the full variable domain: DAGVTQSPTHLIKTRGQQVTLRCSPISGHKSVSWYQQVLGQGPQFIFQYYEKEERGRGNFPDRFSARQFPNYSSELNVNALLLGDSALYLCASSFLQGASSTDTQYFGPGTRLTVL.

This chain joins TRBV9 and TRBJ1-2; D gene uncertain. Trimming cost V 4 bases and J 5 bases, with 15 bases left between them. Germline loops: CDR1 SGDLS, CDR2 YYNGEE. The CDR3 extends over 14 amino acids. The CDR3 bases are TGTGCCAGCAGCCCCCCGGCAGGAGCTTATGGCTACACCTTC. Its protein is CASSPPAGAYGYTF.

The chain uses TRBV24-1 and TRBJ2-1; tentative D call: TRBD1 (6 bases). CDR3 length: 17 residues. Germline lookup yields CDR1 KGHDR and CDR2 SFDVKD. V lost 3 bases and J lost 4, with 18 bases in between. CDR3 sequence (DNA): TGTGCCACCAGTGATAACATAGGACAGTTAACGTACAATGAGCAGTTCTTC. This codes for CATSDNIGQLTYNEQFF.

The J gene is TRBJ1-2, the V gene TRBV6-2 or TRBV6-3, with 10 bases fitting TRBD1. V gave up 2 bases and J gave up 2 bases; unmatched junction bases: 5. This CDR3 has 16 amino acids. From germline, CDR1 is MNHEY and CDR2 SVGEGT. In DNA, the CDR3 is TGTGCCAGCAGTTACGACCCGGGACAGGGGAACTATGGCTACACCTTC. This translates into CASSYDPGQGNYGYTF.

This sequence joins TRBV3-1 (or the pseudogene TRBV3-2) and TRBJ2-2, with a tentative D call TRBD2 (5 bases). Germline CDR1 LGHDT, CDR2 YNNKEL (reference sequence). The CDR3 contains 15 residues. The V gene lost 1 base and the J gene lost 4 bases, with 10 bases spanning the gap. The CDR3, as DNA: TGTGCCAGCAGCCAAGTGTCGGGGATCACCGGGGAGCTGTTTTTT. Translation: CASSQVSGITGELFF.

V and J are TRBV6-5 and TRBJ2-5; D is possibly TRBD1 or TRBD2 (5 bases each). V was trimmed by 10 bases and J by 4 bases, leaving 10 bases between them. This CDR3 comprises 11 residues. Per the germline V gene, CDR1 is MNHEY and CDR2 is SVGAGI. The DNA of the CDR3 is TGTGCCACGGGGCAGCCAGAGACCCAGTACTTC. Amino acid sequence: CATGQPETQYF.

V gene TRBV2 combines with J gene TRBJ2-5; TRBD1 might be the D (5 bases). The V end lost 4 bases, the J end lost 7 bases, and 16 bases lay between the germline ends. Per the germline V gene, CDR1 is SNHLY and CDR2 is FYNNEI. CDR3 length: 14 amino acids. The DNA of the CDR3 is TGTGCCAGCAGTGTCCGGGTGCGTCAGGGGACCCAGTACTTC. It translates to CASSVRVRQGTQYF.

This rearrangement joins TRBV6-2 or TRBV6-3 to TRBJ1-3; D ambiguous. This CDR3 contains 16 residues. Germline CDR1 reads MNHEY; CDR2 reads SVGEGT. V shed 2 bases and J shed 0 bases, with 11 bases lying between them. The CDR3 DNA reads as TGTGCCAGCAGTTACGATAGGGTCGGCTCTGGAAACACCATATATTTT. Translation gives CASSYDRVGSGNTIYF.

This sequence joins TRBV14 and TRBJ2-7; 9 bases are shared with TRBD2. CDR3 size: 16 residues. Per the germline V gene, CDR1 is SGHDN and CDR2 is FVKESK. V was clipped by 4 bases and J by 7 bases; unmatched bases: 14. CDR3 coding DNA: TGTGCCAGCAGCCGTAGCGGGGGAAGCGCGAGGGGGGAGCAGTACGTC. Its translation is CASSRSGGSARGEQYV.

V and J are TRBV5-1 and TRBJ2-2; the match to TRBD1 covers 7 bases. Germline V lookup: CDR1 SGHRS, CDR2 YFSETQ. With 4 bases clipped from V and 5 bases from J, the junction kept 11 bases outside the gene matches. The CDR3 runs to 16 residues. The CDR3 nucleotides read TGCGCCAGCAGCCCTATCCGTCCGACAGGGACCGGGGAGCTGTTTTTT. This codes for CASSPIRPTGTGELFF.

This sequence joins TRBV7-2 and TRBJ2-5, with 13 nucleotides matching TRBD2. V lost 5 bases and J lost 5; bases outside the gene matches: 14. This CDR3 comprises 18 residues. The V gene's germline CDR1 is SGHTA and CDR2 FQGNSA. The CDR3 spells CASSPQGTSGNRRETQYF. For the CDR3, the DNA is TGTGCCAGCAGCCCACAAGGGACTAGCGGGAATCGAAGGGAGACCCAGTACTTC. Filled out from reference TRBV7-2 and TRBJ2-5, the complete variable domain reads GAGVSQSPSNKVTEKGKDVELRCDPISGHTALYWYRQSLGQGLEFLIYFQGNSAPDKSGLPSDRFSAERTGGSVSTLTIQRTQQEDSAVYLCASSPQGTSGNRRETQYFGPGTRLLVL.

The chain carries TRBV6-1 and TRBJ1-5; 9 bases map to TRBD1. V lost 1 base to trimming and J lost 6 bases; unmatched junction nucleotides: 4. Looked up from germline, CDR1 is MNHNS and CDR2 is SASEGT. The CDR3 totals 15 residues. This CDR3 reads CASSEDGQGFQPQHF. The DNA of the CDR3 is TGTGCCAGCAGTGAAGATGGACAGGGGTTTCAGCCCCAGCATTTT.

This chain joins TRBV10-2 and TRBJ2-5, with 9 bases aligning to TRBD2. The V and J ends lost 0 bases and 5 bases, in that order; junction bases with no gene match: 10. CDR1 is WSHSY, CDR2 SAAADI, per germline. This CDR3 contains 17 residues. DNA for the CDR3: TGCGCCAGCAGTGAGTCGAGCGGGGGGACCCCCCGTGAGACCCAGTACTTC. Encoded protein: CASSESSGGTPRETQYF.

The rearrangement joins TRBV7-2 to TRBJ1-1; D is unresolved. Germline CDR1 reads SGHTA; CDR2 reads FQGNSA. The V gene lost 1 base and the J gene lost 6 bases, with 18 bases spanning the gap. The CDR3 runs to 16 residues. CDR3 nucleotide sequence: TGTGCCAGCAGCTTAGTGACGAGGGTCGCCGGGGCTGAAGCTTTCTTT. It yields the protein CASSLVTRVAGAEAFF.

The CDR3 DNA reads as TGTGCCAGTAGTATAGGCGCGGGGGGTGCTAGCACAGATACGCAGTATTTT. Translation gives CASSIGAGGASTDTQYF. This chain joins TRBV19 and TRBJ2-3, with 8 positions matching TRBD2. The V and J ends lost 1 base and 0 bases, in that order; junction bases with no gene match: 6. Germline values: CDR1 LNHDA, CDR2 SQIVND (reference sequence). The CDR3 length is 17 residues.

This rearrangement joins TRBV29-1 to TRBJ2-3; perhaps TRBD1 as D (6 bases). The CDR3 is 13 amino acids. Between the trimmed V and J ends, which lost 4 bases and 6 bases, there was a span of 14 bases. The germline V gene has CDR1 SQVTM and CDR2 ANQGSEA. CDR3 in DNA: TGCAGCGTTGGGACCCAGGGGATCGATACGCAGTATTTT. Residues: CSVGTQGIDTQYF.

V and J are TRBV7-3 and TRBJ1-1; D unresolved. Germline V gives CDR1 SGHTA, CDR2 FQGTGA. This CDR3 region has 14 residues. The V gene lost 5 bases and the J gene lost 6 bases, with 16 bases spanning the gap. CDR3 region: CASSPNEGGAEAFF. The CDR3 bases are TGTGCCAGCAGCCCGAATGAGGGTGGTGCTGAAGCTTTCTTT.

The chain combines TRBV7-2 with TRBJ1-5; no reliable D call. The CDR3 is made up of 14 amino acids. Germline values: CDR1 SGHTA, CDR2 FQGNSA. The V end was cut by 0 bases, the J end by 4 bases, with 7 bases between. In DNA, the CDR3 is TGTGCCAGCAGCTTAGCGGCCGATAATCAGCCCCAGCATTTT. Translating it yields CASSLAADNQPQHF.

The CDR3 DNA is TGTGCCAGCAGTTCTGACCTCACTTTGCAGTATTTT. Protein: CASSSDLTLQYF. J is TRBJ2-3 and V is TRBV28; unclear D gene. The CDR3 has 12 amino acids. Germline V gives CDR1 MDHEN, CDR2 SYDVKM. Deletions cut 4 bases from V and 11 bases from J, with 13 bases between.

CDR3: CASSPLATDTQYF. For the CDR3, the DNA is TGCGCCAGCAGCCCCTTGGCCACAGATACGCAGTATTTT. This sequence joins TRBV5-1 and TRBJ2-3; D ambiguous. From germline, CDR1 is SGHRS and CDR2 YFSETQ. V was clipped by 4 bases and J by 2 bases, with 8 bases between them. This CDR3 comprises 13 residues.